This T cell receptor beta chain originates from a study of T-cell memory formation after mild COVID-19 (dated by TCRdb to the early 2020s). For the study in its entirety: TCR sequence clusters from the two donors were largely donor specific. In a couple of donors, T-cell clones that expanded and contracted after mild COVID-19 were tracked by sequencing TCRalpha and TCRbeta repertoires over time. Two young, previously healthy adult volunteers, one female and one male, were included in the cohort. The paper as a whole reports these results and caveats: Clones contracting from day 15 to 85 had balanced CD4/CD8 phenotypes, while a second wave expanding from day 15 to 37 was biased towards CD4+. SARS-CoV-2 specificity was not confirmed for the second-wave clones peaking on day 37. The study covered only a couple of mild cases, and larger cohorts including severe cases with pre-infection samples were considered necessary. Some responding clones were found in pre-infection memory, which suggests that pre-existing cross-reactive memory T cells took part in the SARS-CoV-2 response. Contracting CD4+ clones were found mainly in CM and EM memory subsets, while CD8+ clones were enriched in EMRA.

A remark on this clonotype: Its antigen specificity is not known. Base qualities are not recorded, but no much larger clone differs from it by a single base.

TCRdb names Illumina NovaSeq 6000 as the instrument used. Using 5'RACE with constant-segment primers, TCRalpha and TCRbeta cDNA libraries were constructed, with sample barcodes and unique molecular identifiers added in the process. Trizol reagent was used to extract RNA from every sample. Libraries were amplified in two PCR steps, with a second sample barcode and Illumina TruSeq adapters added in the second step. Libraries were sequenced on an Illumina NovaSeq with 2 x 150 bp paired-end reads. The original pipeline was this. The reads were demultiplexed and collapsed into UMI-guided consensus sequences using migec v1.2.7. Using mixcr v2.1.11, UMI consensuses were aligned to TRA and TRB V and J templates and then assembled into clonotypes. Expanded or contracted clonotypes were those called significant by both edgeR and NoisET, with noise models trained on biological replicates. For edgeR calls, a false discovery rate-adjusted p below 0.01 and a log2 fold-change threshold of 1 were applied. As an exploratory analysis of dynamics, max-normalized trajectories of the 1000 most abundant clonotypes were examined with PCA combined with hierarchical clustering. Separately sequenced CD4+ and CD8+ repertoires were used to assign a CD4 or CD8 phenotype to each responding clone. TCRdb itself trimmed the public reads at Q25 with fastp, ran MiXCR and retained productive beta chains. CDR3 protein duplicates are merged, each entry listing the most common genes and DNA. These V and J calls rely on TCRdb rather than the paper's analysis. The sample records 160,000 or so distinct CDR3 sequences, around 30% of which are singletons. The top ten hold 9.5% to 15% of the sample.

Ficoll-Paque density gradient centrifugation was the method used to isolate PBMCs. Per the germline V gene (reference sequence), MNHNY is the CDR1 and SVGAGI is the CDR2. There are 14 amino acids in the CDR3, from cysteine to phenylalanine inclusive. Only CDR3 DNA is held: 42 bases, read in frame from base 1. The germline V and J ends show losses of 0 bases and 5 bases respectively, and no gene match explains 3 bases of the junction. The sequence is built from TRBV6-6 and TRBJ2-5, with 7 central nucleotides matching TRBD1. The TCR was taken from an adult woman who had mild COVID-19 (a few samples of this study predate the infection). The sample titles of this study are shuffled in the database, so cell type and time point are left out; the donor was told from shared clones. The sample was PBMCs or a T cell subset sorted from them (not recorded which). CDR3 loop: CASSYSRQGETQYF. The nucleotide sequence is given as TGTGCCAGCAGTTACTCGCGACAGGGTGAGACCCAGTACTTC.